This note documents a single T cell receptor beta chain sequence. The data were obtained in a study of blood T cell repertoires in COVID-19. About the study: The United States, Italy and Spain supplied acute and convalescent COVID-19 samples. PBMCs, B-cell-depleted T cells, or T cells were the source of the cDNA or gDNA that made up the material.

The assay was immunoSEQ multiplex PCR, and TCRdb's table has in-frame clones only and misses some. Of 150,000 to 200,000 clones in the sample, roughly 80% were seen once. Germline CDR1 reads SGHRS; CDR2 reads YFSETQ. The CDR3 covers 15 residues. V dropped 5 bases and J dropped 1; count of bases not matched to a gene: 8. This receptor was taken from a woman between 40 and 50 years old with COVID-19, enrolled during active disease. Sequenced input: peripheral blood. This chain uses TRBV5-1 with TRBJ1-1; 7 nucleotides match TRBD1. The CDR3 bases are TGCGCCAGCAGACACAGGGGTTCCGGGAACACTGAAGCTTTCTTT. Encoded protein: CASRHRGSGNTEAFF.